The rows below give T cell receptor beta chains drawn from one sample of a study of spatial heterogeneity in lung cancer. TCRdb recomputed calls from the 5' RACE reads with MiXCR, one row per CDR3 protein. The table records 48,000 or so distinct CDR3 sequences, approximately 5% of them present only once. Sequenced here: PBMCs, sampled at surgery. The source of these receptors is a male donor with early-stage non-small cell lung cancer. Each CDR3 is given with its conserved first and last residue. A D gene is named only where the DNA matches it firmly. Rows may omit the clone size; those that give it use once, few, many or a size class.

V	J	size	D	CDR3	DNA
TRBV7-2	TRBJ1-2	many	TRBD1	CASSNRDRANYGYTF	TGTGCCAGCAGCAACCGGGACAGAGCTAACTATGGCTACACCTTC
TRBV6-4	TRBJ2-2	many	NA	CASQTDTNTGELFF	TGTGCCAGCCAGACAGACACGAACACCGGGGAGCTGTTTTTT
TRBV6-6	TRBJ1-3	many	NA	CASSYRGVGGNTIYF	TGTGCCAGCAGTTACAGGGGGGTAGGTGGAAACACCATATATTTT
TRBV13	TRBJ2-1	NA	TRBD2	CASSPAGTSSDEQFF	TGTGCCAGCAGCCCCGCCGGGACTAGCAGCGATGAGCAGTTCTTC
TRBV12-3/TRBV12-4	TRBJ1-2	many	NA	CASSLIPQQDGYTF	TGTGCCAGCAGTTTGATTCCGCAACAAGATGGCTACACCTTC
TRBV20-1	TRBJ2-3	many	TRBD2	CSARDPREGPDTQYF	TGCAGTGCTAGAGATCCTCGGGAGGGCCCGGATACGCAGTATTTT
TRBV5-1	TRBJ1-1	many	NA	CASSPAAPNTEAFF	TGCGCCAGCAGCCCCGCCGCGCCGAACACTGAAGCTTTCTTT
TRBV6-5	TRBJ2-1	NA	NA	CASRRGDNEQFF	TGTGCCAGCAGACGCGGGGACAATGAGCAGTTCTTC
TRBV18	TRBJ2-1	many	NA	CASSPRDDEQFF	TGTGCCAGCTCACCACGGGACGATGAGCAGTTCTTC
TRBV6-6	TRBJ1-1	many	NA	CATRVRRGNTEAFF	TGTGCCACCCGGGTGCGGAGGGGTAACACTGAAGCTTTCTTT
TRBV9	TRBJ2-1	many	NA	CASSVAGDPYNEQFF	TGTGCCAGCAGCGTAGCTGGGGATCCCTACAATGAGCAGTTCTTC
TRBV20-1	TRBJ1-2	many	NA	CSATLTQDGYTF	TGCAGTGCTACCTTGACACAGGATGGCTACACCTTC
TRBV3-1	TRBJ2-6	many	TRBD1	CASSPPAGQGLSGANVLTF	TGTGCCAGCAGCCCTCCAGCGGGACAGGGCCTCTCTGGGGCCAACGTCCTGACTTTC
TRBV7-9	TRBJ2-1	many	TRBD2	CASSSLAGGLNEQFF	TGTGCCAGCAGCTCCCTAGCGGGAGGGTTGAATGAGCAGTTCTTC
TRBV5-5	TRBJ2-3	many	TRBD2	CASSKGLAGVADTQYF	TGTGCCAGCAGCAAGGGACTAGCGGGAGTGGCAGATACGCAGTATTTT
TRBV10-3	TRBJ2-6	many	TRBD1	CAITQTGAASGANVLTF	TGTGCCATCACCCAGACAGGGGCCGCCTCTGGGGCCAACGTCCTGACTTTC
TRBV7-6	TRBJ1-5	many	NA	CASSLAGLNQPQHF	TGTGCCAGCAGCTTAGCAGGGCTCAATCAGCCCCAGCATTTT
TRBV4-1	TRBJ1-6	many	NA	CASSQAQISPLHF	TGCGCCAGCAGCCAAGCCCAGATTTCACCCCTCCACTTT
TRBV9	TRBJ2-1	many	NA	CASSVLLDSYNEQFF	TGTGCCAGCAGCGTACTATTAGACTCCTACAATGAGCAGTTCTTC
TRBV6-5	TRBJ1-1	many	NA	CASSYSSETEAFF	TGTGCCAGCAGTTACTCCAGTGAGACTGAAGCTTTCTTT
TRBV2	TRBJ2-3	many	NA	CASRVAGDTQYF	TGTGCCAGCAGGGTAGCAGGAGATACGCAGTATTTT
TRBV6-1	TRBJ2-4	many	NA	CASSAGLNIQYF	TGTGCCAGCAGCGCTGGGTTAAACATTCAGTACTTC